Listed below are T cell receptor beta chains from one sample, sequenced in a study of neurological immune-mediated disorders. In TCRdb, the 5' RACE reads were re-called with MiXCR into one record per CDR3 protein. The sample contains tens of thousands of distinct CDR3 sequences, roughly 15% of which appear only once. Sequencing was done on a sample of PBMCs. The receptors were sampled from a woman in her fifties or sixties with HTLV-1-associated myelopathy (HAM/TSP). Each CDR3 is given with its conserved first and last residue. A D gene is named only where the DNA matches it firmly. Clone size is not always given. Where it is, it says once, few, many or a class for expanded clones.

CDR3	DNA	D	size	V	J
CASSLERVDTQYF	TGCGCCAGCAGCTTGGAGCGGGTGGATACGCAGTATTTT	NA	NA	TRBV5-1	TRBJ2-3
CSVLRGGADSNQPQHF	TGCAGCGTCCTCCGCGGGGGAGCCGATAGCAATCAGCCCCAGCATTTT	NA	many	TRBV29-1	TRBJ1-5
CASRDGQGLSYEQYF	TGCGCCAGCAGGGATGGACAGGGACTCTCCTACGAGCAGTACTTC	TRBD1	many	TRBV5-1	TRBJ2-7
CASSRDRGRNTIYF	TGTGCCAGCAGCCGGGACAGGGGAAGGAACACCATATATTTT	TRBD1	many	TRBV6-5	TRBJ1-3
CASSLDSSLAGTQHF	TGCGCCAGCAGCTTGGACAGTTCTCTAGCAGGGACCCAGCATTTT	NA	many	TRBV5-1	TRBJ1-5
CASSTDRYNEKLFF	TGTGCCAGCAGCACCGACAGATATAATGAAAAACTGTTTTTT	NA	many	TRBV7-2	TRBJ1-4
CSVETPGGRTEAFF	TGCAGCGTTGAAACCCCAGGGGGCCGTACTGAAGCTTTCTTT	TRBD1	many	TRBV29-1	TRBJ1-1
CASSETSNQPQHF	TGTGCCAGCAGTGAAACAAGTAATCAGCCCCAGCATTTT	NA	many	TRBV6-1	TRBJ1-5
CASSDSAVGSLYF	TGTGCCAGCAGTGATTCCGCGGTGGGCTCTTTGTACTTC	NA	many	TRBV6-4	TRBJ2-5
CASSPAGGFYNEQFF	TGTGCCAGCAGCCCAGCGGGGGGCTTCTACAATGAGCAGTTCTTC	TRBD2	many	TRBV7-2	TRBJ2-1
CASSLGGTGASEFF	TGTGCCAGCAGTCTAGGGGGGACAGGGGCTTCGGAGTTCTTC	TRBD1	many	TRBV27	TRBJ2-1
CASSLGVNQPQHF	TGCGCCAGCAGCCTGGGCGTCAATCAGCCCCAGCATTTT	NA	many	TRBV5-1	TRBJ1-5
CSACRQLGTDTQYF	TGCAGTGCTTGCCGACAGTTGGGGACAGATACGCAGTATTTT	NA	many	TRBV20-1	TRBJ2-3
CASSSGTFYGYTF	TGTGCCAGCAGTTCCGGGACATTCTATGGCTACACCTTC	NA	many	TRBV6-5	TRBJ1-2
CASSYSSDTQYF	TGTGCCAGCAGTTACTCCTCAGATACGCAGTATTTT	NA	many	TRBV6-2/TRBV6-3	TRBJ2-3
CASSQDLSPHEQYF	TGCGCCAGCAGCCAAGATCTTTCACCCCACGAGCAGTACTTC	NA	many	TRBV4-3	TRBJ2-7
CASSFPGTEAFF	TGTGCCAGCAGTTTCCCCGGGACTGAAGCTTTCTTT	NA	many	TRBV12-3/TRBV12-4	TRBJ1-1
CASSQDATTNQPQHF	TGTGCCAGCAGCCAAGACGCGACAACCAATCAGCCCCAGCATTTT	NA	many	TRBV3-1	TRBJ1-5
CASSESMTANYGYTF	TGCGCCAGCAGTGAGTCGATGACGGCAAACTATGGCTACACCTTC	NA	many	TRBV10-2	TRBJ1-2
CASHRQGAREQYF	TGTGCCAGCCATAGACAGGGGGCTCGCGAGCAGTACTTC	TRBD1	many	TRBV12-3/TRBV12-4	TRBJ2-7
CATSDPTLGYNEQFF	TGTGCCACCAGTGACCCCACCTTGGGGTACAATGAGCAGTTCTTC	NA	many	TRBV24-1	TRBJ2-1
CASSRTGGWNEQFF	TGTGCCAGCAGCCGGACAGGTGGGTGGAATGAGCAGTTCTTC	TRBD1	many	TRBV5-4	TRBJ2-1
CASSQEITTNYGYTF	TGTGCCAGCAGCCAAGAAATAACCACTAACTATGGCTACACCTTC	NA	few	TRBV4-2	TRBJ1-2
CASSGVSSGPLHF	TGTGCCAGCAGCGGGGTCTCGTCGGGGCCCCTCCACTTT	NA	many	TRBV12-3/TRBV12-4	TRBJ1-6
CASSQDLTGRYGYTF	TGCGCCAGCAGCCAAGATCTGACAGGGAGGTATGGCTACACCTTC	TRBD1	NA	TRBV4-3	TRBJ1-2
CASSVTGGAAVDTQYF	TGTGCCAGCAGCGTAACGGGGGGGGCCGCGGTAGATACGCAGTATTTT	TRBD2	many	TRBV9	TRBJ2-3
CASSLVPSPTDTQYF	TGTGCCAGCAGCTTAGTACCTAGCCCCACAGATACGCAGTATTTT	NA	many	TRBV7-2	TRBJ2-3